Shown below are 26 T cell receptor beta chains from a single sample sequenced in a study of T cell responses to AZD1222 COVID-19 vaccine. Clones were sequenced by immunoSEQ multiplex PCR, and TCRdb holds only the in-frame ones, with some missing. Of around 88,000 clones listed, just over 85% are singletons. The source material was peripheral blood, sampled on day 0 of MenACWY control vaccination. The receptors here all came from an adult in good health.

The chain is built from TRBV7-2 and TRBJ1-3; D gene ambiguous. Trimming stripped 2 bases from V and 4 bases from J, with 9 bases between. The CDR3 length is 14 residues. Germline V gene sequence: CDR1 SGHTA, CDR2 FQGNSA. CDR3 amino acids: CASSLFGEGNTIYF. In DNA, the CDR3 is TGTGCCAGCAGCTTATTTGGGGAAGGAAACACCATATATTTT. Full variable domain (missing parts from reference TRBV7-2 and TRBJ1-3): GAGVSQSPSNKVTEKGKDVELRCDPISGHTALYWYRQSLGQGLEFLIYFQGNSAPDKSGLPSDRFSAERTGGSVSTLTIQRTQQEDSAVYLCASSLFGEGNTIYFGEGSWLTVV.

This CDR3 is CASSSKQDPYNEQFF. The CDR3 DNA reads as TGTGCCAGCAGCTCAAAACAGGACCCCTACAATGAGCAGTTCTTC. The chain couples TRBV5-4 to TRBJ2-1; weak D call: TRBD1 (5 bases). Germline values: CDR1 SGHNT, CDR2 YYREEE (reference sequence). The CDR3 is made up of 15 amino acids. Trimming removed 3 bases from V and 2 bases from J, with 12 bases in between.

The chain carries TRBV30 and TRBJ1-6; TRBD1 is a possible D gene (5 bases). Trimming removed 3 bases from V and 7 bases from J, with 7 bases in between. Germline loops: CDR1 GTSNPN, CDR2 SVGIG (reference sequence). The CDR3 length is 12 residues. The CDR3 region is CAWRDSNSPLHF. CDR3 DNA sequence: TGTGCCTGGAGAGACAGCAATTCACCCCTCCACTTT.

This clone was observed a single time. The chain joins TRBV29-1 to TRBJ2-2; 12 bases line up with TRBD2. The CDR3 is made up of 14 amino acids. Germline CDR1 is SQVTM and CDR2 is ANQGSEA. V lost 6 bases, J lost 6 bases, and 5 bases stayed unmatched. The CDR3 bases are TGCAGCGTATCCACTAGCGGGGGGCCCGGGGAGCTGTTTTTT. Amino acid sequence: CSVSTSGGPGELFF.

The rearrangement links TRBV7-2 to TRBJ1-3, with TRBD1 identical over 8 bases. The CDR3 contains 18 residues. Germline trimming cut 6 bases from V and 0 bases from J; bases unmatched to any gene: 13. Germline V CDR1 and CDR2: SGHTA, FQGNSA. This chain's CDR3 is CASSRGTGGVSSGNTIYF. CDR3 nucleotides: TGTGCCAGCAGTCGTGGGACAGGAGGTGTCTCCTCTGGAAACACCATATATTTT.

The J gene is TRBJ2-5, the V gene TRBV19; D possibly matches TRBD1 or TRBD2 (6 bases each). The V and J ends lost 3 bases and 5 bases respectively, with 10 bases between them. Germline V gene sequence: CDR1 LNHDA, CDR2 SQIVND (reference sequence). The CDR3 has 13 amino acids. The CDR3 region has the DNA TGTGCCAGTAGTATTGGGGGGCGGGAGACCCAGTACTTC. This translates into CASSIGGRETQYF.

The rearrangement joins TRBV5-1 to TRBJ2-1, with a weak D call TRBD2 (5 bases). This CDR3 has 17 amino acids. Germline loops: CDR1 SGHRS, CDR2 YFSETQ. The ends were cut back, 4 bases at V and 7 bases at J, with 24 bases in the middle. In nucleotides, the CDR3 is TGCGCCAGCAGCCTAAGTCCAACTAGTGGAGGTTGGAATGAGCAGTTCTTC. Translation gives CASSLSPTSGGWNEQFF.

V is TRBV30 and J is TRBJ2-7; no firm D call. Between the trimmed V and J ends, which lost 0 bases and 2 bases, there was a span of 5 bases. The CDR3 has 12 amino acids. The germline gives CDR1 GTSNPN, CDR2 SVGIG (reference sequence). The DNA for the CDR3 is TGTGCCTGGAGTGTAGTTGCCTACGAGCAGTACTTC. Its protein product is CAWSVVAYEQYF.

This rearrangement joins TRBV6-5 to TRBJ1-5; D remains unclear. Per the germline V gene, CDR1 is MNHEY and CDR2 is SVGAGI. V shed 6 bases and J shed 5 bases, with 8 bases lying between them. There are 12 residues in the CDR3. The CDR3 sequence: CASSPWDQPQHF. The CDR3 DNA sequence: TGTGCCAGCAGCCCGTGGGATCAGCCCCAGCATTTT.

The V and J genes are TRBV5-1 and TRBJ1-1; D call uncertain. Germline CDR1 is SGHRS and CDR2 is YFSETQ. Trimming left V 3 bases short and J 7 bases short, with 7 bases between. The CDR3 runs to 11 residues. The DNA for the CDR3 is TGCGCCAGCAGCTCCGGGTTTGAAGCTTTCTTT. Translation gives CASSSGFEAFF.

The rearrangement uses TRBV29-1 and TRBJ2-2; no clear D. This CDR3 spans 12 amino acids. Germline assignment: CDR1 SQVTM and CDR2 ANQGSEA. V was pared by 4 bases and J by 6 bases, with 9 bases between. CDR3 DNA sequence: TGCAGCGTTGCAGAAGGGTCCGGGGAGCTGTTTTTT. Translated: CSVAEGSGELFF.

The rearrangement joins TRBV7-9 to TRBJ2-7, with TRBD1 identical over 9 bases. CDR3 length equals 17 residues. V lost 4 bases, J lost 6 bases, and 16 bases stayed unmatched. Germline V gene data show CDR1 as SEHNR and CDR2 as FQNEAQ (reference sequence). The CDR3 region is CASSSGGQGRTACEQYF. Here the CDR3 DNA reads TGTGCCAGCAGCTCCGGGGGACAGGGAAGAACGGCCTGCGAGCAGTACTTC.

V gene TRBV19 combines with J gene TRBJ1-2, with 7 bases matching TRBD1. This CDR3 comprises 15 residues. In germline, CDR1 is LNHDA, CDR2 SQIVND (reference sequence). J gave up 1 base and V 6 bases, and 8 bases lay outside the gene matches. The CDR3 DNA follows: TGTGCCAGTAGCCGTGACAGGGCGATTAACTATGGCTACACCTTC. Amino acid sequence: CASSRDRAINYGYTF.

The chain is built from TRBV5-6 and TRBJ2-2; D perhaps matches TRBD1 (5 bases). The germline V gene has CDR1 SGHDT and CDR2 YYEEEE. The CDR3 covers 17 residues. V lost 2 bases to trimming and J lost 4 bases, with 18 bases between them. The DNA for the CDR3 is TGTGCCAGCAGCTTCCAGTTCGACAGAGCAGGCACCGGGGAGCTGTTTTTT. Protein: CASSFQFDRAGTGELFF.

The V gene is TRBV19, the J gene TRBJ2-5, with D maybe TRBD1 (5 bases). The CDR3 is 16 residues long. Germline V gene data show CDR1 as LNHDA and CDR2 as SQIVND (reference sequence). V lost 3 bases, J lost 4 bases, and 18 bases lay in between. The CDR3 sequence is CASSILGQGGRETQYF. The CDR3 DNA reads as TGTGCCAGTAGTATCCTTGGGCAGGGTGGCCGAGAGACCCAGTACTTC.

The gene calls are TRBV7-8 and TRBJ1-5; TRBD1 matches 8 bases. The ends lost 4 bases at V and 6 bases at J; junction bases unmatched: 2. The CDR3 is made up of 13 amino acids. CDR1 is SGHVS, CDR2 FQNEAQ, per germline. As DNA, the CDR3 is TGTGCCAGCAGCTCCGGACAGGGTCAGCCCCAGCATTTT. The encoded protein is CASSSGQGQPQHF.

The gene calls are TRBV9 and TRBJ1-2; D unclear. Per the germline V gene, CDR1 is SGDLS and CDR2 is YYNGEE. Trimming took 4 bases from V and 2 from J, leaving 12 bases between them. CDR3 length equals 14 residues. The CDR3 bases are TGTGCCAGCAGCCTCAATACCGGCAACTATGGCTACACCTTC. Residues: CASSLNTGNYGYTF. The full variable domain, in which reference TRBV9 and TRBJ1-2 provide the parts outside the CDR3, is DSGVTQTPKHLITATGQRVTLRCSPRSGDLSVYWYQQSLDQGLQFLIQYYNGEERAKGNILERFSAQQFPDLHSELNLSSLELGDSALYFCASSLNTGNYGYTFGSGTRLTVV.

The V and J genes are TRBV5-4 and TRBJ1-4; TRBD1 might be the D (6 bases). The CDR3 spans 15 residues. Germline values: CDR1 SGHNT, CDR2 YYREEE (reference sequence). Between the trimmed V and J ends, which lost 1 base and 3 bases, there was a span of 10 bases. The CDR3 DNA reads TGTGCCAGCAGCTTGTCAAACAGGGCTAATGAAAAACTGTTTTTT. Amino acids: CASSLSNRANEKLFF.

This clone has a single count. CDR3 in amino acids: CASIRGRAGSYNEQFF. The CDR3 region has the DNA TGTGCCAGCATACGCGGAAGAGCGGGGAGCTACAATGAGCAGTTCTTC. The chain is built from TRBV9 and TRBJ2-1, with 7 nucleotides matching TRBD2. Per germline, CDR1 SGDLS and CDR2 YYNGEE. The trim removed 6 bases at V and 3 bases at J, leaving 12 bases unmatched. The CDR3 runs 16 residues.

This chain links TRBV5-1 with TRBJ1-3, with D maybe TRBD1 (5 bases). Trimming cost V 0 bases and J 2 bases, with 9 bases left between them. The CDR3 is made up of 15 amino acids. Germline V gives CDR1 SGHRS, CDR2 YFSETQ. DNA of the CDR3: TGCGCCAGCAGCTTGGAGCCGGGGGCTGGAAACACCATATATTTT. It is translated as CASSLEPGAGNTIYF.

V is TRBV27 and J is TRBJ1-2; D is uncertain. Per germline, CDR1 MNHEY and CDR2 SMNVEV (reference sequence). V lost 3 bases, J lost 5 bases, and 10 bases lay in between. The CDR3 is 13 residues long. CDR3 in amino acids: CASSFSRGYGYTF. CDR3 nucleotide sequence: TGTGCCAGCAGTTTTAGCAGAGGATATGGCTACACCTTC.

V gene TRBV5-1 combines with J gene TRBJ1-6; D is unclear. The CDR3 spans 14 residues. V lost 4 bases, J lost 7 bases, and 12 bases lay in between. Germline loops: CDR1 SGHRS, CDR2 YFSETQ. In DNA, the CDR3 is TGCGCCAGCAGCCCGGGATCCCCGAATTCACCCCTCCACTTT. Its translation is CASSPGSPNSPLHF.

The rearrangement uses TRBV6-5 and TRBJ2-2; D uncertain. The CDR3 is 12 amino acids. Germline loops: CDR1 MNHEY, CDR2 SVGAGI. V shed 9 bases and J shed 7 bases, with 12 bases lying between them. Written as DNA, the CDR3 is TGTGCCAGAGGCGGATGGGGCGGGGAGCTGTTTTTT. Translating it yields CARGGWGGELFF.

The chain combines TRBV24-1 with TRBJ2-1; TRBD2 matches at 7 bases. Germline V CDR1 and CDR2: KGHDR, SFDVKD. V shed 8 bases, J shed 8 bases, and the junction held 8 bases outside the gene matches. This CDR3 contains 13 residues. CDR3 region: CATTSRTSDEQFF. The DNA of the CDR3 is TGTGCCACCACTTCTCGAACTAGCGATGAGCAGTTCTTC.

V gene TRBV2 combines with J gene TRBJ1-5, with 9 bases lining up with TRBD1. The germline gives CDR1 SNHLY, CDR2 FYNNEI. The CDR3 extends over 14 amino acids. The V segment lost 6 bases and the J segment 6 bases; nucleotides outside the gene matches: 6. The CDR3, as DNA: TGTGCCAGCAGGGGGGACAGGGCAGGTCAGCCCCAGCATTTT. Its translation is CASRGDRAGQPQHF.

In nucleotides, the CDR3 is TGTGCCAGCAGTGAGGGACTACTTCAGGGGACCCAGTACTTC. Translated, it gives CASSEGLLQGTQYF. V is TRBV2 and J is TRBJ2-5, with 7 bases fitting TRBD2. The CDR3 runs 14 residues. In germline, CDR1 is SNHLY, CDR2 FYNNEI. Trimming cost V 3 bases and J 7 bases; bases outside gene matches: 8. The full variable domain, completed using reference TRBV2 and TRBJ2-5, is EPEVTQTPSHQVTQMGQEVILRCVPISNHLYFYWYRQILGQKVEFLVSFYNNEISEKSEIFDDQFSVERPDGSNFTLKIRSTKLEDSAMYFCASSEGLLQGTQYFGPGTRLLVL.